The next 27 T cell receptor beta chains were all read from a single sample in a study of shared clonotypes between healthy human individuals. Sequenced by immunoSEQ multiplex PCR; TCRdb stores in-frame clones only, minus some. The sample comprises some 1 million clones, approximately 72% of which are singletons, and 1.4% to 1.5% rests with the top ten. Sequences were obtained from memory CD4+ T cells sorted from blood. Subset defined: CD45RA-negative fraction. These receptors originate from a man aged 18 to 29 in good health.

The chain joins TRBV7-2 to TRBJ1-1; 9 nucleotides match TRBD1. V dropped 0 bases and J dropped 1; count of bases not matched to a gene: 3. The CDR3 contains 16 residues. Germline CDR1 and CDR2: SGHTA and FQGNSA. The CDR3 loop is CASSLAVTGGNTEAFF. The CDR3 nucleotides read TGTGCCAGCAGCTTAGCCGTGACAGGGGGGAACACTGAAGCTTTCTTT.

The CDR3 DNA reads TGTGCCAGCAGCCCCTTAATGGGCCCCTCGCCCCTCCACTTT. Its protein product is CASSPLMGPSPLHF. This sequence joins TRBV9 and TRBJ1-6, with unresolved D. V was cut by 4 bases and J by 13 bases, with 18 bases left in between. This CDR3 region has 14 residues. Germline-derived CDR1 and CDR2 are SGDLS and YYNGEE.

This clone came up a few times. V is TRBV6-1 and J is TRBJ1-5, with a possible D match to TRBD1 (5 bases). V lost 1 base and J lost 2, with 9 bases in between. Germline V gene data show CDR1 as MNHNS and CDR2 as SASEGT. The CDR3 runs to 15 residues. The CDR3 region has the DNA TGTGCCAGCAGTGAAGACAGGCCCCGCAATCAGCCCCAGCATTTT. Amino acids: CASSEDRPRNQPQHF.

The V and J genes are TRBV2 and TRBJ2-5, with unresolved D. V lost 1 base and J lost 2, with 8 bases in between. The CDR3 is 14 residues long. Germline assignment: CDR1 SNHLY and CDR2 FYNNEI. CDR3 sequence: CASSEGVVQETQYF. The CDR3 bases are TGTGCCAGCAGTGAAGGGGTGGTACAAGAGACCCAGTACTTC.

The count of this clone is one. The chain is built from TRBV21-1 and TRBJ1-3. TRBV21-1 is noted as a pseudogene. The CDR3 loop spans 12 amino acids. CDR3 residues: CASSKREHTIYF. CDR3 nucleotide sequence: TGTGCCAGCAGCAAGAGGGAACACACCATATATTTT.

The chain's CDR3 is CASSVTSGAGETQYF. CDR3 bases: TGTGCCAGCAGTGTGACCTCAGGGGCCGGAGAGACCCAGTACTTC. J is TRBJ2-5 and V is TRBV6-1; perhaps TRBD1 as D (6 bases). V was pared by 4 bases and J by 4 bases, with 16 bases between. The CDR3 length is 15 residues. Germline lookup yields CDR1 MNHNS and CDR2 SASEGT.

This chain links TRBV28 with TRBJ1-3; 8 bases align to TRBD1. The CDR3 totals 17 residues. Trimming removed 3 bases from V and 6 bases from J; junction bases left unmatched: 13. The V gene's germline CDR1 is MDHEN and CDR2 SYDVKM. The CDR3 here is CASSFYAGGARENTIYF. DNA for the CDR3: TGTGCCAGCAGTTTTTATGCAGGGGGCGCTCGGGAAAACACCATATATTTT.

The chain has TRBV7-2 and TRBJ1-5; D not resolved. V was shortened by 5 bases and J by 3 bases, with 11 bases between the two germline ends. The CDR3 covers 14 residues. CDR1 and CDR2 (germline): SGHTA, FQGNSA. In nucleotides, the CDR3 is TGTGCCAGCAGCCAGGACGGCCTCAATCAGCCCCAGCATTTT. Encoded protein: CASSQDGLNQPQHF.

The chain has TRBV6-6 and TRBJ1-6; 7 bases fit TRBD1. This CDR3 is 14 amino acids long. V was pared by 4 bases and J by 10 bases, with 7 bases of the junction left unmatched. Germline V gives CDR1 MNHNY, CDR2 SVGAGI (reference sequence). In DNA form, the CDR3 reads TGTGCCAGCAGTTTCCGGGACAGCGGATCACCCCTCCACTTT. Amino acids: CASSFRDSGSPLHF.

The gene calls are TRBV7-9 and TRBJ2-1, with D maybe TRBD1 (6 bases). The CDR3 spans 17 residues. Germline CDR1 reads SEHNR; CDR2 reads FQNEAQ (reference sequence). Trimming removed 4 bases from V and 2 bases from J, with 18 bases in between. The CDR3: CASSSLEGQGTYNEQFF. CDR3 nucleotide sequence: TGTGCCAGCAGCTCCCTAGAGGGGCAGGGGACCTACAATGAGCAGTTCTTC.

The chain recombines TRBV30 with TRBJ2-1; TRBD2 aligns across 11 bases. The trim removed 8 bases at V and 9 bases at J, leaving 6 bases unmatched. Germline lookup yields CDR1 GTSNPN and CDR2 SVGIG (reference sequence). This CDR3 contains 12 residues. The CDR3 DNA reads as TGTGCCGGTAGCGGGAGGGCCATTGAGCAGTTCTTC. Protein sequence: CAGSGRAIEQFF.

The V call is TRBV4-3, the J call TRBJ1-4; TRBD1 might be the D (5 bases). This CDR3 region has 17 residues. Germline CDR1 LGHNA, CDR2 YSLEER. Trimming stripped 0 bases from V and 4 bases from J, with 15 bases between. CDR3 loop: CASSQDRRRGFNEKLFF. In DNA form, the CDR3 reads TGCGCCAGCAGCCAAGATCGACGGCGGGGGTTTAATGAAAAACTGTTTTTT.

The chain uses TRBV5-6 and TRBJ2-7; TRBD1 might be the D (6 bases). The germline V gene has CDR1 SGHDT and CDR2 YYEEEE. V gave up 4 bases and J gave up 0 bases, with 14 bases separating them. The CDR3 loop spans 15 amino acids. This CDR3 is CASSLPRGLSYEQYF. The CDR3 DNA reads TGTGCCAGCAGCCTGCCCAGGGGTCTCTCCTACGAGCAGTACTTC.

The J gene is TRBJ1-2, the V gene TRBV19; 7 positions agree with TRBD1. Trimming cost V 6 bases and J 6 bases; bases outside gene matches: 7. The CDR3 is made up of 13 amino acids. Germline V gene data show CDR1 as LNHDA and CDR2 as SQIVND (reference sequence). The CDR3 sequence is CASRADRDHGYTF. The CDR3, as DNA: TGTGCCAGTAGGGCCGACAGGGATCATGGCTACACCTTC.

The rearrangement joins TRBV10-2 to TRBJ1-1; 7 positions match TRBD1. The CDR3 extends over 14 amino acids. CDR1 and CDR2 from the germline V gene are WSHSY and SAAADI. V lost 2 bases to trimming and J lost 1 base; unmatched junction nucleotides: 1. CDR3 sequence: CASSEAGGNTEAFF. CDR3 DNA: TGCGCCAGCAGTGAGGCAGGGGGGAACACTGAAGCTTTCTTT.

Details on this clone: Other DNA sequences of this sample code for an identical CDR3. The chain uses TRBV6-5 and TRBJ2-6; TRBD1 is a possible D gene (6 bases). The V end lost 8 bases, the J end lost 4 bases, and 12 bases lay between the germline ends. CDR3 length: 14 amino acids. Per germline, CDR1 MNHEY and CDR2 SVGAGI. In DNA form, the CDR3 reads TGTGCCAGCCAACAGGGATCAGGGGCCAACGTCCTGACTTTC. Its translation: CASQQGSGANVLTF.

Only a few counts were recorded for this clone. The rearrangement joins TRBV21-1 to TRBJ1-2. TRBV21-1 is tagged as a pseudogene. There are 16 residues in the CDR3. CDR3 residues: CASSNLGAGWMGGYTF. In nucleotides, the CDR3 is TGTGCCAGCAGCAATCTAGGCGCCGGCTGGATGGGCGGCTACACCTTC.

The chain couples TRBV27 to TRBJ1-1; D is perhaps TRBD1 (5 bases). Trimming removed 8 bases at V and 4 bases at J, with 26 bases between. This CDR3 has 17 amino acids. Germline lookup yields CDR1 MNHEY and CDR2 SMNVEV (reference sequence). The CDR3 spells CASAPRGTGNRFTEAFF. DNA for the CDR3: TGTGCCAGCGCGCCAAGAGGGACGGGGAACAGGTTCACTGAAGCTTTCTTT.

V usage is TRBV6-6 and J usage is TRBJ2-5, with 7 nucleotides matching TRBD1. Germline assignment: CDR1 MNHNY and CDR2 SVGAGI (reference sequence). V lost 11 bases, J lost 2 bases, and 11 bases stayed unmatched. The CDR3 loop spans 14 amino acids. The CDR3 here is CASRPGQYQETQYF. CDR3 DNA sequence: TGTGCCTCCAGACCGGGACAGTATCAAGAGACCCAGTACTTC.

The rearrangement joins TRBV19 to TRBJ1-2; D ambiguous. The CDR3 runs to 13 residues. Trimming shortened V by 5 bases and J by 7 bases, and 14 bases separated the two germline ends. CDR1 and CDR2 (germline): LNHDA, SQIVND (reference sequence). CDR3 coding DNA: TGTGCCAGTAGTGACGGCAGGCGAAGTGGCTACACCTTC. Amino acid sequence: CASSDGRRSGYTF.

This chain links TRBV5-1 with TRBJ2-3; D may be TRBD2 (5 bases). Germline assignment: CDR1 SGHRS and CDR2 YFSETQ. The CDR3 loop spans 12 amino acids. V gave up 5 bases and J gave up 14 bases, with 18 bases separating them. The DNA for the CDR3 is TGCGCCAGCAGGGAGGCCGGATCCCTTCGGTATTTT. Translated, it gives CASREAGSLRYF.

This clone was counted between two and nine times. This chain uses TRBV9 with TRBJ1-6; no clear D gene. Deletions cut 4 bases from V and 6 bases from J, with 14 bases between. CDR3 length: 15 residues. Germline values: CDR1 SGDLS, CDR2 YYNGEE. The CDR3 spells CASSSEGAGNSPLHF. In DNA, the CDR3 is TGTGCCAGCAGCTCCGAAGGTGCGGGTAATTCACCCCTCCACTTT.

This clone was seen a few times. The chain combines TRBV30 with TRBJ2-7; D may be TRBD2 (5 bases). CDR1 and CDR2 (germline): GTSNPN, SVGIG (reference sequence). Trimming pared 8 bases from V and 1 base from J, leaving 12 bases between. This CDR3 is built from 12 residues. Written as DNA, the CDR3 is TGTGCCATAGAGGCGGGTTCCTACGAGCAGTACTTC. It translates to CAIEAGSYEQYF.

The rearrangement joins TRBV29-1 to TRBJ1-4; no firm D call. The CDR3 extends over 12 amino acids. The V end was cut by 4 bases, the J end by 3 bases, with 6 bases between. The germline V gene encodes CDR1 SQVTM and CDR2 ANQGSEA. The CDR3 DNA reads as TGCAGCGTTGGATGGGCTAATGAAAAACTGTTTTTT. This gives the protein CSVGWANEKLFF.

The DNA for the CDR3 is TGCGCCAGCAGCCAAGTGGCAACGTGGGACACAACCTACGAGCAGTACTTC. The encoded protein is CASSQVATWDTTYEQYF. This chain uses TRBV4-3 with TRBJ2-7; D may be TRBD1 (6 bases). The V gene's germline CDR1 is LGHNA and CDR2 YSLEER. V dropped 1 base and J dropped 2 bases, with 18 bases sitting between them. The CDR3 totals 17 residues.

As DNA, the CDR3 is TGTGCCAGCAGTTACGGCTCGGGCAGGAACTCCTACGAGCAGTACTTC. Translation gives CASSYGSGRNSYEQYF. The J gene is TRBJ2-7, the V gene TRBV6-5; no definite D call. In germline, CDR1 is MNHEY, CDR2 SVGAGI. Trimming shortened V by 2 bases and J by 0 bases, and 14 bases separated the two germline ends. This CDR3 comprises 16 residues.

This sequence joins TRBV6-5 and TRBJ2-7; D gene ambiguous. Trimming took 4 bases from V and 2 from J, leaving 6 bases between them. The CDR3 has 12 residues. CDR1 is MNHEY, CDR2 SVGAGI, per germline. The CDR3 sequence is CASSSLPYEQYF. Here the CDR3 DNA reads TGTGCCAGCAGTTCCCTCCCCTACGAGCAGTACTTC.